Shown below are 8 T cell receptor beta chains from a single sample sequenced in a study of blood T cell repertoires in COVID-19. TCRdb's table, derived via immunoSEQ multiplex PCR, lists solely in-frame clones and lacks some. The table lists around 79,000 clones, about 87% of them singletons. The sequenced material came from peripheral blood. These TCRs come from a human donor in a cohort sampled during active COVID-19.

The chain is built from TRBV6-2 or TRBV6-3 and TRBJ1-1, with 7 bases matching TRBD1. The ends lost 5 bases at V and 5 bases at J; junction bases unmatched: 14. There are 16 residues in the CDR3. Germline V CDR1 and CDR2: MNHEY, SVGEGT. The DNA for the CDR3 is TGTGCCAGCAGTACCCCGACAGGGTACGAGAAGACTGAAGCTTTCTTT. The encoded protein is CASSTPTGYEKTEAFF.

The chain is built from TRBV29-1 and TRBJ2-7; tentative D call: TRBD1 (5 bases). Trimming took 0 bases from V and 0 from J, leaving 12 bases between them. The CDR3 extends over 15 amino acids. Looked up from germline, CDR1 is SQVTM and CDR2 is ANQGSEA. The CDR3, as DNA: TGCAGCGTTGAAGATCCCCGTACAGGCTCCTACGAGCAGTACTTC. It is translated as CSVEDPRTGSYEQYF.

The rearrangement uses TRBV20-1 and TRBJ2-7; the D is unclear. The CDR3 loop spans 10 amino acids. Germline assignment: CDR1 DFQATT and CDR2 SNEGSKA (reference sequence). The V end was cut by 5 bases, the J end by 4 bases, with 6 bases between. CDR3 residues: CSAARYEQYF. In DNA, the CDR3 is TGCAGTGCTGCTCGGTACGAGCAGTACTTC.

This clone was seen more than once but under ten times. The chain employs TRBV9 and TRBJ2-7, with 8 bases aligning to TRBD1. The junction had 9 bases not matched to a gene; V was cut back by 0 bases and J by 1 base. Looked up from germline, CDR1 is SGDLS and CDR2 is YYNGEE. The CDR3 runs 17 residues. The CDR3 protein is CASSVASGTGGSYEQYF. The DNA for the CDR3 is TGTGCCAGCAGCGTAGCCTCCGGCACAGGGGGATCCTACGAGCAGTACTTC.

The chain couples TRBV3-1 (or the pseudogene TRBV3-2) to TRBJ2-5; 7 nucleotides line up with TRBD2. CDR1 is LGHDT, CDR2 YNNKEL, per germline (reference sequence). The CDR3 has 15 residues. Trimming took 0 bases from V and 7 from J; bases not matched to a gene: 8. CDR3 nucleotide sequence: TGTGCCAGCAGCCAAGATGGCGGACTAGGTGGGACCCAGTACTTC. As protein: CASSQDGGLGGTQYF.

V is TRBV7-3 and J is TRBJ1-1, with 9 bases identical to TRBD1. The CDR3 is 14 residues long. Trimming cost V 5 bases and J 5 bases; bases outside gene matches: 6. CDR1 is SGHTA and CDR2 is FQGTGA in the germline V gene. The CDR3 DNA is TGTGCCAGCAGCGGACAGGGGCCGGGAACTGAAGCTTTCTTT. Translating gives CASSGQGPGTEAFF.

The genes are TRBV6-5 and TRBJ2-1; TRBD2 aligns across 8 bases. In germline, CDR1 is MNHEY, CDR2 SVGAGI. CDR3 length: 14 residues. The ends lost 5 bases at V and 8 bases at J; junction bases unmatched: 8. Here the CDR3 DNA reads TGTGCCAGCAGTAGAGCGGGAGCTAGGGATGAGCAGTTCTTC. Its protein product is CASSRAGARDEQFF.

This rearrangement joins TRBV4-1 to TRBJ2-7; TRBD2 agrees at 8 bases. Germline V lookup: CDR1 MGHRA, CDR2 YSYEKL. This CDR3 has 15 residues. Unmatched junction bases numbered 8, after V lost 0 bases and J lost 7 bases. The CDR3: CASSQDREVAGEQYF. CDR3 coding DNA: TGCGCCAGCAGCCAAGATAGGGAGGTAGCGGGAGAGCAGTACTTC.